Below, 24 T cell receptor beta chains from the same sample are listed, as sequenced in a study of T cell responses to AZD1222 COVID-19 vaccine. Method: immunoSEQ multiplex PCR; TCRdb's copy keeps in-frame clones and lacks some. Among some 150,000 clones listed, 92% were seen once. The sample consisted of peripheral blood, taken on day 0 of MenACWY control vaccination. These receptors were obtained from an adult in good health.

The chain carries TRBV4-3 and TRBJ1-2; no clear D. V lost 0 bases and J lost 7, with 12 bases in between. The CDR3 covers 14 residues. Germline values: CDR1 LGHNA, CDR2 YSLEER. This CDR3 is CASSQEGAWGGYTF. In DNA form, the CDR3 reads TGCGCCAGCAGCCAAGAAGGAGCCTGGGGTGGCTACACCTTC.

This chain uses TRBV7-9 with TRBJ1-1, with D unclear. Trimming removed 5 bases at V and 2 bases at J, with 9 bases between. This CDR3 spans 13 amino acids. Germline V lookup: CDR1 SEHNR, CDR2 FQNEAQ (reference sequence). CDR3 DNA sequence: TGTGCCAGCAGCCCGCCATCCAACACTGAAGCTTTCTTT. Translating it yields CASSPPSNTEAFF.

The chain recombines TRBV29-1 with TRBJ2-1; D is unresolved. The CDR3 totals 12 residues. The V end was cut by 4 bases, the J end by 3 bases, with 7 bases between. Germline V gives CDR1 SQVTM, CDR2 ANQGSEA. The CDR3 here is CSVVPGYNEQFF. Written as DNA, the CDR3 is TGCAGCGTTGTACCAGGCTACAATGAGCAGTTCTTC.

This chain uses TRBV5-5 with TRBJ1-5; D unresolved. The V gene's germline CDR1 is SGHKS and CDR2 YYEKEE (reference sequence). With 0 bases removed from V and 1 base from J, the gap between germline ends came to 2 bases. This CDR3 is 13 amino acids long. The CDR3 nucleotides are TGTGCCAGCAGCTTGGGGAGCAATCAGCCCCAGCATTTT. It encodes CASSLGSNQPQHF. Using reference TRBV5-5 and TRBJ1-5 for the parts outside the CDR3, the full variable domain is DAGVTQSPTHLIKTRGQQVTLRCSPISGHKSVSWYQQVLGQGPQFIFQYYEKEERGRGNFPDRFSARQFPNYSSELNVNALLLGDSALYLCASSLGSNQPQHFGDGTRLSIL.

V and J are TRBV19 and TRBJ1-5; D gene uncertain. Trimming shortened V by 5 bases and J by 7 bases, and 9 bases separated the two germline ends. This CDR3 is built from 12 residues. CDR1 LNHDA and CDR2 SQIVND come from the germline V gene (reference sequence). The CDR3 is CASSSPGQPQHF. The DNA of the CDR3 is TGTGCCAGTAGTTCCCCTGGGCAGCCCCAGCATTTT.

The chain combines TRBV9 with TRBJ1-4; D is uncertain. The germline V gene encodes CDR1 SGDLS and CDR2 YYNGEE. The CDR3 runs 15 residues. Deletions cut 0 bases from V and 0 bases from J, with 6 bases between. The CDR3 DNA reads TGTGCCAGCAGCGTAGCGGTAGCAACTAATGAAAAACTGTTTTTT. This encodes CASSVAVATNEKLFF.

The chain carries TRBV5-4 and TRBJ1-2; D remains ambiguous. Trimming removed 3 bases from V and 7 bases from J, with 19 bases in between. The CDR3 is 15 amino acids. Looked up from germline, CDR1 is SGHNT and CDR2 is YYREEE (reference sequence). The CDR3 DNA follows: TGTGCCAGCAGCTCAGGCCCGGCTAGGAGAACTGGCTACACCTTC. Residues: CASSSGPARRTGYTF.

This clone occurred a few times. This chain connects TRBV30 to TRBJ1-1; D unresolved. Trimming removed 2 bases from V and 4 bases from J, with 11 bases in between. Germline V gene sequence: CDR1 GTSNPN, CDR2 SVGIG (reference sequence). The CDR3 has 13 residues. CDR3 residues: CAWSKRGFTEAFF. CDR3 coding DNA: TGTGCCTGGAGTAAGCGGGGATTCACTGAAGCTTTCTTT.

This chain joins TRBV24-1 and TRBJ1-1; possibly TRBD1 for D (5 bases). V dropped 4 bases and J dropped 8 bases, with 10 bases sitting between them. The CDR3 runs 12 residues. Germline lookup yields CDR1 KGHDR and CDR2 SFDVKD. The CDR3: CATSERGREAFF. The CDR3 region has the DNA TGTGCCACCAGTGAGAGGGGCCGCGAAGCTTTCTTT.

The V and J genes are TRBV7-2 and TRBJ2-7, with D maybe TRBD2 (6 bases). The V end lost 5 bases, the J end lost 4 bases, and 24 bases lay between the germline ends. Germline CDR1 is SGHTA and CDR2 is FQGNSA. The CDR3 length is 17 residues. For the CDR3, the DNA is TGTGCCAGCAGCAGGTCCGCGGGGCACACGCCCGAATACGAGCAGTACTTC. Translating it yields CASSRSAGHTPEYEQYF.

CDR3 loop: CASSQVVGNEQFF. Written as DNA, the CDR3 is TGTGCCAGCAGCCAAGTCGTGGGTAATGAGCAGTTCTTC. The chain couples TRBV4-2 to TRBJ2-1, with unresolved D. This CDR3 comprises 13 residues. Germline V lookup: CDR1 LGHNA, CDR2 YNFKEQ. Between the trimmed V and J ends, which lost 1 base and 7 bases, there was a span of 8 bases.

The rearrangement joins TRBV11-3 to TRBJ2-1; D not resolved. The CDR3 is 16 amino acids. The ends were cut back, 3 bases at V and 1 base at J, with 13 bases in the middle. Germline-derived CDR1 and CDR2 are SGHNT and YENEEA. The CDR3 DNA is TGTGCCAGCAGCTTCCCACCGCGAGGATCCTACAATGAGCAGTTCTTC. This translates into CASSFPPRGSYNEQFF.

The chain joins TRBV7-6 to TRBJ2-2, with D possibly being TRBD1 (6 bases). This CDR3 is 15 amino acids long. Trimming took off 1 base at V and 6 bases at J, with 12 bases between the two ends. Germline V lookup: CDR1 SGHVS, CDR2 FNYEAQ. CDR3: CASSLGAGVAGELFF. CDR3 DNA sequence: TGTGCCAGCAGCTTAGGGGCAGGGGTCGCCGGGGAGCTGTTTTTT.

The CDR3 reads CASTSRTGYTEAFF. The CDR3 DNA reads as TGTGCCAGTACATCGAGGACAGGGTACACTGAAGCTTTCTTT. The chain joins TRBV19 to TRBJ1-1; TRBD1 agrees at 8 bases. The CDR3 runs to 14 residues. Germline lookup yields CDR1 LNHDA and CDR2 SQIVND (reference sequence). J was trimmed by 3 bases and V by 7 bases; bases with no gene match: 7.

The J gene is TRBJ1-1, the V gene TRBV18; D is undetermined. Deletions cut 1 base from V and 5 bases from J, with 8 bases between. Germline V CDR1 and CDR2: KGHSH, LQKENI. CDR3 length equals 13 residues. CDR3 region: CASSPQGWTEAFF. CDR3 nucleotide sequence: TGTGCCAGCTCACCACAGGGATGGACTGAAGCTTTCTTT.

This clone occurred a few times. The chain combines TRBV19 with TRBJ2-7; D remains unclear. The CDR3 runs to 14 residues. CDR1 is LNHDA and CDR2 is SQIVND in the germline V gene (reference sequence). The ends were cut back, 3 bases at V and 1 base at J, with 10 bases in the middle. Here the CDR3 reads CASSISTASYEQYF. CDR3 nucleotides: TGTGCCAGTAGTATCTCGACTGCATCCTACGAGCAGTACTTC.

The V and J genes are TRBV2 and TRBJ2-5; a weak D match, TRBD2 (6 bases). The CDR3 loop spans 15 amino acids. The V and J ends lost 1 base and 3 bases respectively, with 12 bases between them. CDR1 and CDR2 (germline): SNHLY, FYNNEI. The CDR3 DNA reads as TGTGCCAGCAGTGAAGGACTAGGGTGGGAAGAGACCCAGTACTTC. It translates to CASSEGLGWEETQYF.

The V and J genes are TRBV19 and TRBJ2-2, with 10 positions matching TRBD2. The CDR3 is 18 amino acids. Germline values: CDR1 LNHDA, CDR2 SQIVND (reference sequence). Losses at the gene ends were 3 bases for V and 0 bases for J; bases not matched to a gene: 7. This chain's CDR3 is CASSMSLAGAANTGELFF. Written as DNA, the CDR3 is TGTGCCAGTAGTATGTCTCTAGCGGGAGCGGCGAACACCGGGGAGCTGTTTTTT.

The chain recombines TRBV27 with TRBJ2-7; weak D call: TRBD2 (6 bases). CDR1 and CDR2 from the germline V gene are MNHEY and SMNVEV (reference sequence). V was shortened by 5 bases and J by 3 bases, with 14 bases between the two germline ends. The CDR3 covers 14 residues. The CDR3 region has the DNA TGTGCCAGCAGTCCCCCAGGAGGGATCTACGAGCAGTACTTC. It codes for CASSPPGGIYEQYF.

V gene TRBV13 combines with J gene TRBJ1-1; D remains unclear. Germline values: CDR1 PRHDT, CDR2 FYEKMQ (reference sequence). Trimming removed 0 bases from V and 7 bases from J, with 3 bases in between. This CDR3 has 11 residues. The CDR3 here is CASSLGGEAFF. DNA of the CDR3: TGTGCCAGCAGCTTAGGAGGTGAAGCTTTCTTT.

The rearrangement uses TRBV2 and TRBJ2-7; D unclear. The V and J ends lost 6 bases and 0 bases respectively, with 12 bases between them. The CDR3 length is 14 residues. Germline V CDR1 and CDR2: SNHLY, FYNNEI. CDR3 in DNA: TGTGCCAGCAGACCTGACACCTTCTCCTACGAGCAGTACTTC. Protein product: CASRPDTFSYEQYF.

The V call is TRBV27, the J call TRBJ1-4; D may be TRBD1 (5 bases). Germline V gives CDR1 MNHEY, CDR2 SMNVEV (reference sequence). Between the trimmed V and J ends, which lost 3 bases and 5 bases, there was a span of 10 bases. This CDR3 has 14 amino acids. This chain's CDR3 is CASSLGGRNEKLFF. CDR3 sequence (DNA): TGTGCCAGCAGTTTGGGGGGTAGGAATGAAAAACTGTTTTTT.

The V call is TRBV30, the J call TRBJ1-2; possibly TRBD1 for D (5 bases). Trimming removed 7 bases at V and 8 bases at J, with 20 bases between. CDR3 length equals 13 residues. Germline V CDR1 and CDR2: GTSNPN, SVGIG (reference sequence). The CDR3 DNA sequence: TGTGCCTCCACAAAGGGGAGGATTCACGGCTACACCTTC. It yields the protein CASTKGRIHGYTF.

The chain has TRBV2 and TRBJ1-2, with D unclear. V shed 3 bases and J shed 6 bases, with 11 bases lying between them. CDR1 SNHLY and CDR2 FYNNEI come from the germline V gene. This CDR3 spans 13 amino acids. Here the CDR3 reads CASSDPGWDGYTF. In DNA, the CDR3 is TGTGCCAGCAGTGATCCGGGGTGGGATGGCTACACCTTC.